This T cell receptor (beta chain) was identified in a study of cytomegalovirus exposure and HLA in healthy donors. Overall study: There were about 85 million unique TCRs (from HLA-typed donors) in an early data release.

Use of 60 Vbeta and 13 Jbeta primers characterized the PCR. Using immunoSEQ multiplex PCR, the repertoire was profiled, and TCRdb retains in-frame clones only, with some absent. The sample has 150,000 to 200,000 clones, around 72% seen once. Germline V lookup: CDR1 SEHNR, CDR2 FQNEAQ (reference sequence). This CDR3 comprises 15 residues. Losses at the gene ends were 3 bases for V and 4 bases for J; bases not matched to a gene: 3. This TCR was recovered from a female donor in good health and CMV-seronegative. The chain carries TRBV7-9 and TRBJ2-6, with 7 bases that match TRBD2. Sequencing input: PBMCs. The CDR3 loop is CASSLGGAGANVLTF. CDR3 bases: TGTGCCAGCAGCTTGGGAGGGGCGGGGGCCAACGTCCTGACTTTC.